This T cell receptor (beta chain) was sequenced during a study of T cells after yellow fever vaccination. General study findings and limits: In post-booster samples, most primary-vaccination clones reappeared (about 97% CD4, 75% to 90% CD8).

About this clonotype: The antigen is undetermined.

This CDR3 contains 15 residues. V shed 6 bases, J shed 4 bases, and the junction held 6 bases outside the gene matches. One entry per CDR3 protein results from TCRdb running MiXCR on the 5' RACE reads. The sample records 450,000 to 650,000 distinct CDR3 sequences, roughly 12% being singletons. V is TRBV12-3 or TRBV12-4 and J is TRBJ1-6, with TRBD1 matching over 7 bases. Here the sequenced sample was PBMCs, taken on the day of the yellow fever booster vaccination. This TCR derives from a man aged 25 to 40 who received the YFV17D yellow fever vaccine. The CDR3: CASSHGTAYNSPLHF. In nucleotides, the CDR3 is TGTGCCAGCAGCCACGGGACAGCTTATAATTCACCCCTCCACTTT.